A selection of T cell receptor beta chains follows, all from one sample in a study of OX40 agonist ivuxolimab in advanced cancers. Assay: immunoSEQ multiplex PCR; the TCRdb copy retains only in-frame clones and omits some. In the table there are over 14,000 clones, under 95% of which are singletons. The sequencing used CD4+ or CD8+ T cells sorted from blood, collected in a trial of the OX40 agonist ivuxolimab. These receptors all stem from an adult with an advanced solid tumor such as melanoma, head and neck, liver or kidney cancer. Both conserved end residues are part of each CDR3. A D gene is named only where the DNA matches it firmly. Part of the rows lack a size; the others show once, few, many or a class for expanded clones.

D,J,size,V,DNA,CDR3
-,TRBJ2-1,few,TRBV9,TGTGCCAGCAGCGTAGACGACAACTACAATGAGCAGTTCTTC,CASSVDDNYNEQFF
-,TRBJ2-1,-,TRBV21-1,TGTGCCAGCAGGGAGGGCTCACAGGAGCGTGGTGAGCAGTTCTTC,CASREGSQERGEQFF
-,TRBJ2-7,-,TRBV7-6,TGTGCCAGCAGCTTAGGTGGGGGGGCTGTATACGAGCAGTACTTC,CASSLGGGAVYEQYF
TRBD2,TRBJ2-1,-,TRBV11-2,TGTGCCAGCAGCCTCGGGACTAGCGCCTACAATGAGCAGTTCTTC,CASSLGTSAYNEQFF
TRBD1,TRBJ1-4,-,TRBV7-9,TGTGCCAGCACCGGGACAGCTAATGAAAAACTGTTTTTT,CASTGTANEKLFF
-,TRBJ1-2,-,TRBV5-1,TGCGCCAGCAGCTTGGCCTGGATAGGGGATGAGGACTATGGCTACACCTTC,CASSLAWIGDEDYGYTF
TRBD2,TRBJ2-1,-,TRBV13,TGTGCCAGCAGTTCCAGGGGTAGCGGGACCTACAATGAGCAGTTCTTC,CASSSRGSGTYNEQFF
-,TRBJ2-7,once,TRBV11-2,TGTGCCAGCAGCTTAGCAGGGGACGAGCAGTACTTC,CASSLAGDEQYF
-,TRBJ1-4,-,TRBV6-6,TGTGCCAGCAGTTACACCAAGGATGAAAAACTGTTTTTT,CASSYTKDEKLFF
-,TRBJ1-2,-,TRBV27,TGTGCCAGCAGTTTAACCCCGGGGGGCGCGAGCTACACCTTC,CASSLTPGGASYTF
TRBD2,TRBJ2-7,-,TRBV27,TGTGCCAGCAAACAGGAGGGACTAACCTACGAGCAGTACTTC,CASKQEGLTYEQYF
TRBD1,TRBJ1-4,-,TRBV28,TGTGCCAGCAGTCAACCGGGACAGGCTAATGAAAAACTGTTTTTT,CASSQPGQANEKLFF
-,TRBJ2-5,-,TRBV6-1,TGTGCCAGCAGTGAACGCCCGAACCAAGAGACCCAGTACTTC,CASSERPNQETQYF
-,TRBJ2-5,-,TRBV7-8,TGTGCCAGCAGCTTCCAATACGGCAGACAAGAGACCCAGTACTTC,CASSFQYGRQETQYF
-,TRBJ2-1,-,TRBV6-6,TGTGCCAGCAGAACTTCCGTGGAGCCCTACAATGAGCAGTTCTTC,CASRTSVEPYNEQFF
-,TRBJ1-1,-,TRBV2,TGTGCCACCACCACCGGGCCTGACACTGAAGCTTTCTTT,CATTTGPDTEAFF
TRBD2,TRBJ2-1,-,TRBV5-1,TGCGCCAGCAGCTTGGGATTACTAGCGGGAGAGGACAATGAGCAGTTCTTC,CASSLGLLAGEDNEQFF